The 2 T cell receptor beta chains listed next were all sequenced from one sample in a study of patients and donors after allogeneic stem cell transplantation. Each CDR3 protein is one row after TCRdb ran MiXCR on the RT-PCR reads. The table has over 400,000 distinct CDR3 sequences, under 20% seen once. Source material: blood, either unsorted or a sorted T cell fraction (not recorded which). The receptors come from a human donor who was either an allogeneic HSCT recipient or a stem cell or donor lymphocyte infusion donor (not recorded which). It is not recorded whose cells these are; they may come from a transplant donor.

This clonotype was picked up a small number of times. V and J are TRBV24-1 and TRBJ2-2; TRBD1 matches 8 bases. The CDR3 totals 16 residues. V gave up 3 bases and J gave up 1 base; unmatched junction bases: 3. Germline assignment: CDR1 KGHDR and CDR2 SFDVKD. CDR3: CATSDPDRGNTGELFF. The CDR3 bases are TGTGCCACCAGTGATCCCGACAGGGGGAACACCGGGGAGCTGTTTTTT.

The V gene is TRBV15, the J gene TRBJ2-5, with D tentatively TRBD2 (5 bases). V was trimmed by 5 bases and J by 5 bases, leaving 9 bases between them. The germline CDR1 and CDR2 sequences are LNHNV and YYDKDF (reference sequence). CDR3 length equals 12 residues. CDR3 nucleotides: TGTGCCACCAGCGGCCAGCGGGAGACCCAGTACTTC. Encoded protein: CATSGQRETQYF.